The 24 T cell receptor beta chains reported below all come from one sample, sequenced in a study of shared clonotypes between healthy human individuals. Clones were sequenced by immunoSEQ multiplex PCR, and TCRdb holds only the in-frame ones, with some missing. The table includes under 2.5 million clones, 92% detected once. Input material: naive CD4+ T cells from PBMCs. Subset meaning: CD45RA+ positively selected. These receptor sequences come from a man in his late teens or twenties in good health. Some clones in this sample may be carry-over from other donors' samples.

The gene calls are TRBV9 and TRBJ2-3; D may be TRBD2 (5 bases). There are 18 residues in the CDR3. The V end lost 2 bases, the J end lost 1 base, and 20 bases lay between the germline ends. CDR1 and CDR2 from the germline V gene are SGDLS and YYNGEE. The CDR3 nucleotides are TGTGCCAGCAGCGTTGGTCCCGTGAGGAGGAATCGCACAGATACGCAGTATTTT. Encoded protein: CASSVGPVRRNRTDTQYF.

The table lists this clone with a count of one. CDR3 sequence: CASSPRTSQDTQYF. Here the CDR3 DNA reads TGTGCCAGCAGCCCGAGGACTAGCCAAGATACGCAGTATTTT. This chain links TRBV7-8 with TRBJ2-3; TRBD2 matches 8 bases. V trimming: 5 bases; J trimming: 5 bases; junction bases outside the gene matches: 6. The CDR3 covers 14 residues. Per germline, CDR1 SGHVS and CDR2 FQNEAQ. The variable domain in full, completed from reference TRBV7-8 and TRBJ2-3, reads GAGVSQSPRYKVAKRGQDVALRCDPISGHVSLFWYQQALGQGPEFLTYFQNEAQLDKSGLPSDRFFAERPEGSVSTLKIQRTQQEDSAVYLCASSPRTSQDTQYFGPGTRLTVL.

V and J are TRBV27 and TRBJ1-2, with 7 bases matching TRBD1. There are 16 residues in the CDR3. Germline V gene lookup returns CDR1 MNHEY and CDR2 SMNVEV (reference sequence). Trimming took 5 bases from V and 8 from J; bases not matched to a gene: 17. Here the CDR3 DNA reads TGTGCCAGCAGTCCCGGGGGGATACAGGGGAGGCAGGGCTACACCTTC. This translates into CASSPGGIQGRQGYTF.

The chain links TRBV9 to TRBJ2-1; D is unclear. CDR1 and CDR2 from the germline V gene are SGDLS and YYNGEE. The V end was cut by 1 base, the J end by 10 bases, with 18 bases between. The CDR3 contains 15 residues. The CDR3 bases are TGTGCCAGCAGCGTACGCCCCCAGGCGGCAGTCGAGCAGTTCTTC. This gives the protein CASSVRPQAAVEQFF.

V gene TRBV5-1 combines with J gene TRBJ1-1; D not resolved. CDR1 is SGHRS, CDR2 YFSETQ, per germline. V lost 4 bases and J lost 3, with 10 bases in between. This CDR3 comprises 13 residues. CDR3 sequence reads: CASSREWDTEAFF. CDR3 nucleotides: TGCGCCAGCAGCAGGGAATGGGACACTGAAGCTTTCTTT. Full variable domain (remainder filled in from reference TRBV5-1 and TRBJ1-1): KAGVTQTPRYLIKTRGQQVTLSCSPISGHRSVSWYQQTPGQGLQFLFEYFSETQRNKGNFPGRFSGRQFSNSRSEMNVSTLELGDSALYLCASSREWDTEAFFGQGTRLTVV.

This chain connects TRBV5-4 to TRBJ2-7, with D possibly being TRBD2 (6 bases). V lost 0 bases, J lost 0 bases, and 10 bases lay in between. In germline, CDR1 is SGHNT, CDR2 YYREEE (reference sequence). The CDR3 totals 15 residues. The DNA of the CDR3 is TGTGCCAGCAGCTTGGGGACTACCAGCTCCTACGAGCAGTACTTC. Protein: CASSLGTTSSYEQYF.

This clone has more than one count but fewer than ten. Within the sample, other DNA sequences also encode this same CDR3. J is TRBJ1-1 and V is TRBV11-3; D is uncertain. The V gene's germline CDR1 is SGHNT and CDR2 YENEEA. CDR3 size: 14 residues. V lost 1 base and J 1 base, leaving 7 bases between the germline ends. The CDR3 DNA is TGTGCCAGCAGCTTAGGCGGCCCGAACACTGAAGCTTTCTTT. Translation gives CASSLGGPNTEAFF.

V usage is TRBV5-1 and J usage is TRBJ1-2; 8 bases map to TRBD1. In germline, CDR1 is SGHRS, CDR2 YFSETQ. CDR3 length: 17 residues. V dropped 4 bases and J dropped 4; count of bases not matched to a gene: 15. The CDR3 DNA reads as TGCGCCAGCAGCCCAGGACAGGGTTCATTGATCGGCTATGGCTACACCTTC. Residues: CASSPGQGSLIGYGYTF.

The V and J genes are TRBV5-8 and TRBJ1-2, with D maybe TRBD1 (5 bases). The germline V and J ends were trimmed by 7 bases and 7 bases, with 17 bases remaining between them. CDR3 length: 13 amino acids. Per germline, CDR1 SGHTS and CDR2 YDEGEE. The CDR3, as DNA: TGTGCCAGCCCCTTCCTCAGGGTAACTGGCTACACCTTC. The encoded protein is CASPFLRVTGYTF.

In regard to this clone: This specimen includes other DNA sequences encoding the same CDR3. The V call is TRBV29-1, the J call TRBJ2-4; D not resolved. Per the germline V gene, CDR1 is SQVTM and CDR2 is ANQGSEA. Trimming stripped 6 bases from V and 0 bases from J, with 9 bases between. The CDR3 extends over 13 amino acids. The CDR3 DNA reads TGCAGCGTAGGCCTCATAGCCAAAAACATTCAGTACTTC. Translating gives CSVGLIAKNIQYF. The complete variable domain, with remaining parts taken from reference TRBV29-1 and TRBJ2-4, reads SAVISQKPSRDICQRGTSLTIQCQVDSQVTMMFWYRQQPGQSLTLIATANQGSEATYESGFVIDKFPISRPNLTFSTLTVSNMSPEDSSIYLCSVGLIAKNIQYFGAGTRLSVL.

To note about this clone: The junction and the germline gene differ at one end; a read error may be behind it. The chain recombines TRBV18 with TRBJ1-5, with 7 nucleotides matching TRBD1. There are 13 residues in the CDR3. Per the germline V gene, CDR1 is KGHSH and CDR2 is LQKENI. CDR3 in amino acids: CASSEGQNHPQHF. The CDR3 nucleotides read TGTGCCAGCTCAGAGGGACAGAATCATCCCCAGCATTTT.

This chain connects TRBV11-1 to TRBJ2-2; 8 positions agree with TRBD1. V lost 0 bases, J lost 4 bases, and 7 bases stayed unmatched. CDR3 size: 17 residues. Germline V lookup: CDR1 SGHAT, CDR2 FQDESV (reference sequence). The CDR3 DNA reads TGTGCCAGCAGCTTAGCGTCTGGCAGGGGGCCCACCGGGGAGCTGTTTTTT. It encodes CASSLASGRGPTGELFF.

The CDR3 region is CAITPQGAGTNEKLFF. The CDR3 DNA follows: TGTGCCATCACCCCCCAAGGGGCAGGTACAAATGAAAAACTGTTTTTT. The gene calls are TRBV10-3 and TRBJ1-4, with D perhaps matching TRBD1 (5 bases). Germline V gene sequence: CDR1 ENHRY, CDR2 SYGVKD. V shed 7 bases and J shed 5 bases, with 20 bases lying between them. This CDR3 comprises 16 residues.

This chain connects TRBV7-9 to TRBJ2-7, with 8 bases that match TRBD2. The V segment lost 1 base and the J segment 4 bases; nucleotides outside the gene matches: 6. CDR3 size: 15 residues. Germline V lookup: CDR1 SEHNR, CDR2 FQNEAQ (reference sequence). The CDR3 loop is CASSLVVSGVYEQYF. CDR3 nucleotides: TGTGCCAGCAGCTTAGTCGTTAGCGGGGTATACGAGCAGTACTTC.

V usage is TRBV6-5 and J usage is TRBJ1-1; TRBD1 is a possible D gene (6 bases). The germline V gene has CDR1 MNHEY and CDR2 SVGAGI. The CDR3 has 13 residues. Trimming shortened V by 6 bases and J by 5 bases, and 13 bases separated the two germline ends. The CDR3 loop reads CASSQGGRTEAFF. In DNA, the CDR3 is TGTGCCAGCAGCCAAGGGGGGAGGACTGAAGCTTTCTTT.

The CDR3 DNA reads as TGTGCCCCTAAGCGGACAGAGCCCTACGAGCAGTACTTC. This gives the protein CAPKRTEPYEQYF. The chain is built from TRBV19 and TRBJ2-7; D may be TRBD1 (6 bases). The V end lost 11 bases, the J end lost 2 bases, and 16 bases lay between the germline ends. The CDR3 totals 13 residues. The V gene's germline CDR1 is LNHDA and CDR2 SQIVND (reference sequence).

V usage is TRBV7-9 and J usage is TRBJ1-1; 7 nucleotides line up with TRBD1. From germline, CDR1 is SEHNR and CDR2 FQNEAQ (reference sequence). V shed 5 bases, J shed 4 bases, and the junction held 7 bases outside the gene matches. The CDR3 runs 14 residues. In nucleotides, the CDR3 is TGTGCCAGCAGCCCACCCCAGGGGGTCACTGAAGCTTTCTTT. It translates to CASSPPQGVTEAFF.

This rearrangement joins TRBV28 to TRBJ1-1; D is ambiguous. V was trimmed by 7 bases and J by 7 bases, leaving 10 bases between them. Germline-derived CDR1 and CDR2 are MDHEN and SYDVKM. There are 11 residues in the CDR3. CDR3 in amino acids: CASNTGFEAFF. CDR3 coding DNA: TGTGCCAGCAACACGGGATTTGAAGCTTTCTTT.

The J gene is TRBJ2-1, the V gene TRBV5-6; TRBD1 or TRBD2 may be the D gene (5 bases each). The CDR3 totals 11 residues. From germline, CDR1 is SGHDT and CDR2 YYEEEE. Trimming took off 7 bases at V and 4 bases at J, with 6 bases between the two ends. This CDR3 reads CASGTYNEQFF. In nucleotides, the CDR3 is TGTGCCAGCGGGACGTACAATGAGCAGTTCTTC.

This clone was picked up a small number of times. The chain carries TRBV10-3 and TRBJ1-1; 8 bases align to TRBD1. The V segment lost 4 bases and the J segment 5 bases; nucleotides outside the gene matches: 0. The CDR3 contains 12 residues. Germline V lookup: CDR1 ENHRY, CDR2 SYGVKD. The CDR3 DNA sequence: TGTGCCATCAGTGGGACAGGGACTGAAGCTTTCTTT. As protein: CAISGTGTEAFF.

The chain uses TRBV27 and TRBJ1-3; D uncertain. The CDR3 totals 15 residues. Trimming took 3 bases from V and 0 from J, leaving 9 bases between them. Looked up from germline, CDR1 is MNHEY and CDR2 is SMNVEV (reference sequence). The CDR3 DNA reads TGTGCCAGCAGTTTTCGATCCTCCTCTGGAAACACCATATATTTT. Translation: CASSFRSSSGNTIYF.

The rearrangement joins TRBV19 to TRBJ2-2; D may be TRBD1 (6 bases). V was shortened by 5 bases and J by 4 bases, with 14 bases between the two germline ends. This CDR3 is 15 amino acids long. In germline, CDR1 is LNHDA, CDR2 SQIVND (reference sequence). CDR3 sequence reads: CASSATGSVTGELFF. CDR3 DNA: TGTGCCAGTAGTGCGACAGGTTCGGTCACCGGGGAGCTGTTTTTT. Full variable domain (outside the CDR3, taken from reference TRBV19 and TRBJ2-2): DGGITQSPKYLFRKEGQNVTLSCEQNLNHDAMYWYRQDPGQGLRLIYYSQIVNDFQKGDIAEGYSVSREKKESFPLTVTSAQKNPTAFYLCASSATGSVTGELFFGEGSRLTVL.

The gene calls are TRBV6-6 and TRBJ1-4; possible D gene TRBD1, 5 bases. This CDR3 spans 15 amino acids. Germline CDR1 MNHNY, CDR2 SVGAGI (reference sequence). Between the trimmed V and J ends, which lost 7 bases and 4 bases, there was a span of 16 bases. The CDR3 reads CASMGRGGVNEKLFF. The CDR3 coding sequence is TGTGCCAGCATGGGAAGGGGAGGAGTTAATGAAAAACTGTTTTTT.

V gene TRBV2 combines with J gene TRBJ2-5, with D perhaps being TRBD1 or TRBD2 (5 bases each). The V end was cut by 7 bases, the J end by 5 bases, with 14 bases between. The V gene's germline CDR1 is SNHLY and CDR2 FYNNEI. This CDR3 is built from 13 residues. The CDR3 region has the DNA TGTGCCAGCAAGACAGAGGGTCCCGAGACCCAGTACTTC. It codes for CASKTEGPETQYF.